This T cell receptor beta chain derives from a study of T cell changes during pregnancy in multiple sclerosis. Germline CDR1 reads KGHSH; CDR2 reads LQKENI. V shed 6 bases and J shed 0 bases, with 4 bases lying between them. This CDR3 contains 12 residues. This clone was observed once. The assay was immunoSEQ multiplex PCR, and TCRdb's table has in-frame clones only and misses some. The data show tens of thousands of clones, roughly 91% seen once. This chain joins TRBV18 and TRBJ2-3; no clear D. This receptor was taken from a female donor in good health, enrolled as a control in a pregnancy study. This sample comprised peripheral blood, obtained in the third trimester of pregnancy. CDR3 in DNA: TGTGCCAGCTCCCCTAGCACAGATACGCAGTATTTT. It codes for CASSPSTDTQYF.